Given below is one T cell receptor (beta chain) in context. Antigen specificity is unknown. This CDR3 region has 13 residues. With 2 bases removed from V and 5 bases from J, the gap between germline ends came to 10 bases. These data come from a study of T-cell reconstitution after alpha-beta-depleted transplantation in children. Study findings and constraints: Recipient T cells and thymic progenitors that survived gave rise to the high TCRbeta diversity observed at day 60 in some patients. The main origin of T-cell counts and diversity one year after transplant was newly produced T cells. Reported findings indicate that, about two months after transplant, alpha-beta T cells came from several hundred expanded clones, which were derived from non-depleted graft cells.

For TCRbeta, the library was prepared with unique molecular identifiers. TCRdb passed the PCR reads through MiXCR, listing each CDR3 protein once. The table has over 400,000 distinct CDR3 sequences, over 40% seen once. The chain uses TRBV12-3 or TRBV12-4 and TRBJ2-7, with D possibly matching TRBD1 (6 bases). This receptor was taken from a girl aged 2-9 years with aplastic anemia, due to receive a stem cell transplant. The source material was PBMCs, sampled before TCRalphabeta/CD19-depleted stem cell transplant. The CDR3 loop is CASSLQGRNEQYF. In DNA form, the CDR3 reads TGTGCCAGCAGTTTACAGGGGCGAAACGAGCAGTACTTC.